The rows below give T cell receptor beta chains drawn from one sample of a study of cytotoxic CD8 clonotypes in ibrutinib-treated CLL. TCRdb's table, derived via immunoSEQ multiplex PCR, lists solely in-frame clones and lacks some. The sample lists some 200,000 clones; roughly 79% were seen once. The sample in question was PBMCs, obtained after 12 months of ibrutinib treatment. The receptor source for this set is a human donor with chronic lymphocytic leukemia. The CDR3 runs from the conserved cysteine through the conserved F or W. A D gene is named only where the DNA matches it firmly. The size field is filled for only some rows; it gives once, few, many or a size class.

TRBV4-1	-	-	TRBJ2-7	CASSPYQVLARQFFSYEQYF	TGCGCCAGCAGCCCCTACCAGGTACTAGCCAGACAATTTTTCTCCTACGAGCAGTACTTC
TRBV9	-	TRBD1	TRBJ2-4	CASSGQTGGRNIQYF	TGTGCCAGCAGCGGACAAACAGGGGGCAGAAACATTCAGTACTTC
TRBV6-6	-	TRBD1	TRBJ2-5	CASSRSGTAKETQYF	TGTGCCAGCAGCCGGTCCGGGACAGCGAAAGAGACCCAGTACTTC
TRBV6-1	-	TRBD2	TRBJ2-1	CASSAQGLAGGLSYNEQFF	TGTGCCAGCAGTGCCCAGGGACTAGCGGGGGGCCTATCCTACAATGAGCAGTTCTTC
TRBV25-1	-	TRBD1	TRBJ2-7	CASSGYGTGGNEQYF	TGTGCCAGCAGTGGCTATGGGACAGGGGGCAACGAGCAGTACTTC
TRBV6-1	-	-	TRBJ2-7	CASSGQAYEQYF	TGTGCCAGCAGTGGACAGGCTTACGAGCAGTACTTC
TRBV9	few	-	TRBJ2-7	CASSVVRMAQYF	TGTGCCAGCAGCGTAGTTAGGATGGCGCAGTACTTC
TRBV18	-	TRBD1	TRBJ2-2	CASSPTGATGELFF	TGTGCCAGCTCACCGACAGGGGCTACCGGGGAGCTGTTTTTT
TRBV6-5	-	-	TRBJ2-2	CASSLKGPAGELFF	TGTGCCAGCAGTTTAAAAGGGCCGGCCGGGGAGCTGTTTTTT
TRBV9	-	-	TRBJ2-4	CASSTGSAKNIQYF	TGTGCCAGCAGCACAGGGAGTGCCAAAAACATTCAGTACTTC
TRBV2	-	TRBD2	TRBJ2-1	CAGSILAVYNEQFF	TGTGCCGGTTCAATACTAGCGGTATACAATGAGCAGTTCTTC
TRBV21-1	-	-	TRBJ1-5	CASSPREGGEPQHF	TGTGCCAGCAGCCCCCGAGAAGGCGGTGAGCCCCAGCATTTT
TRBV15	-	TRBD1	TRBJ2-3	CATSMRTGGRGDTQYF	TGTGCCACCAGCATGCGGACAGGGGGAAGGGGAGATACGCAGTATTTT
TRBV28	-	-	TRBJ1-1	CASRPWGSAQNTEAFF	TGTGCCAGCAGGCCGTGGGGTTCAGCACAGAACACTGAAGCTTTCTTT
TRBV5-8	-	TRBD1	TRBJ2-1	CASSSGTGVDEQFF	TGTGCCAGCAGCTCCGGGACAGGGGTAGATGAGCAGTTCTTC
TRBV5-4	-	-	TRBJ2-3	CASSFLVNRQTDTQYF	TGTGCCAGCAGCTTCCTGGTCAACAGGCAGACAGATACGCAGTATTTT
TRBV7-2	-	TRBD2	TRBJ2-4	CASSRGTSGGQGIQYF	TGTGCCAGCAGCCGTGGGACTAGCGGGGGACAAGGCATTCAGTACTTC
TRBV6-5	-	-	TRBJ1-1	CASSYGGGNTEAFF	TGTGCCAGCAGTTACGGGGGTGGGAACACTGAAGCTTTCTTT
TRBV30	few	-	TRBJ1-2	CAWSPRTDYGYTF	TGTGCCTGGAGTCCCCGGACGGACTATGGCTACACCTTC
TRBV5-5	-	-	TRBJ2-7	CASSLGYGQPFF	TGTGCCAGCAGCTTAGGCTATGGACAGCCATTCTTC
TRBV16	-	TRBD2	TRBJ2-5	CASSQEVGLATETQYF	TGTGCCAGCAGCCAAGAAGTGGGACTAGCAACTGAGACCCAGTACTTC
TRBV5-1	once	-	TRBJ1-3	CASSLTGDSGNTIYF	TGCGCCAGCAGTCTGACTGGGGACTCTGGAAACACCATATATTTT
TRBV7-3	-	TRBD2	TRBJ2-3	CASSLLAGGPDTQYF	TGTGCCAGCAGCCTTCTAGCGGGGGGCCCAGATACGCAGTATTTT
TRBV19	-	-	TRBJ2-1	CASSASLYNEQFF	TGTGCCAGTAGTGCCAGCCTCTACAATGAGCAGTTCTTC
TRBV9	-	TRBD1	TRBJ1-2	CASSALGTGYGYTF	TGTGCCAGCAGCGCACTGGGGACAGGCTATGGCTACACCTTC
TRBV7-9	-	TRBD1	TRBJ2-3	CASSFRRTGKTDTQYF	TGTGCCAGCAGCTTTCGTCGGACAGGGAAAACAGATACGCAGTATTTT
TRBV11-1	once	-	TRBJ2-1	CASSLERLAYYNEQFF	TGTGCCAGCAGCTTAGAACGGCTAGCGTACTACAATGAGCAGTTCTTC
TRBV6-1	-	-	TRBJ1-5	CASSERTFYSNQPQHF	TGTGCCAGCAGTGAACGCACCTTTTATAGCAATCAGCCCCAGCATTTT
TRBV19	-	-	TRBJ1-2	CASSIDRGGLGYTF	TGTGCCAGTAGTATAGATCGCGGGGGATTAGGCTACACCTTC
TRBV5-4	-	TRBD2	TRBJ2-1	CASSLAGVYNEQFF	TGTGCCAGCAGCTTAGCGGGAGTTTACAATGAGCAGTTCTTC
TRBV7-8	-	-	TRBJ1-1	CASSLAGNTEAFF	TGTGCCAGCAGCTTAGCGGGGAACACTGAAGCTTTCTTT
TRBV27	-	-	TRBJ2-1	CASNPRDTVRDEQFF	TGTGCCAGCAACCCTCGGGACACCGTTCGGGATGAGCAGTTCTTC
TRBV2	once	-	TRBJ1-5	CASSLRSGGNQPQHF	TGTGCCAGCAGCCTCCGGTCGGGTGGCAATCAGCCCCAGCATTTT
TRBV19	-	-	TRBJ2-3	CASSLPWDTSTDTQYF	TGTGCCAGTAGTCTCCCCTGGGATACTAGCACAGATACGCAGTATTTT
TRBV27	-	-	TRBJ2-1	CATRTIRGGYEQFF	TGTGCCACCCGTACCATCCGAGGGGGATATGAGCAGTTCTTC
TRBV27	-	TRBD2	TRBJ2-7	CASSLVGTSGSYEQYF	TGTGCCAGCAGTTTAGTTGGAACTAGCGGGAGTTACGAGCAGTACTTC
TRBV6-5	-	-	TRBJ1-2	CASSSRTRTDYGYTF	TGTGCCAGCAGTTCCCGGACAAGGACTGACTATGGCTACACCTTC
TRBV7-9	-	-	TRBJ2-7	CASSLVAEEQYF	TGTGCCAGCAGCTTAGTGGCGGAGGAGCAGTACTTC
TRBV14	-	-	TRBJ1-6	CASSPGLGLPLHF	TGTGCCAGCAGTCCAGGTTTGGGGCTACCCCTCCACTTT
TRBV30	once	TRBD1	TRBJ1-1	CASQTGVTEAFF	TGTGCCTCCCAGACAGGGGTCACTGAAGCTTTCTTT
TRBV30	few	-	TRBJ2-2	CAWIPPNTGELFF	TGTGCCTGGATCCCCCCCAACACCGGGGAGCTGTTTTTT
TRBV7-9	-	-	TRBJ1-2	CASSLGEGNQFGYTF	TGTGCCAGCAGCTTAGGGGAAGGGAATCAGTTTGGCTACACCTTC
TRBV29-1	-	TRBD2	TRBJ2-2	CSAKDPGEGTGELFF	TGCAGCGCAAAAGACCCGGGGGAGGGCACCGGGGAGCTGTTTTTT
TRBV18	-	-	TRBJ1-4	CASSPPYPGTNEKLFF	TGTGCCAGCTCACCACCGTACCCGGGGACTAATGAAAAACTGTTTTTT
TRBV5-1	-	TRBD1	TRBJ2-1	CASTGGMGPSYNEQFF	TGCGCCAGCACAGGGGGAATGGGACCCTCCTACAATGAGCAGTTCTTC
TRBV5-1	-	TRBD1	TRBJ1-4	CASSLARGQSNEKLFF	TGCGCCAGCAGCTTGGCCAGGGGACAGAGTAATGAAAAACTGTTTTTT
TRBV5-1	once	-	TRBJ1-1	CASSLQSEGGTEAFF	TGCGCCAGCAGCTTACAATCAGAGGGGGGGACTGAAGCTTTCTTT
TRBV2	few	-	TRBJ2-7	CASSAVYEQYF	TGTGCCAGCAGTGCGGTCTACGAGCAGTACTTC
TRBV5-4	-	-	TRBJ2-3	CASSPIFPTDTQYF	TGTGCCAGCAGCCCCATATTCCCGACAGATACGCAGTATTTT
TRBV5-1	-	-	TRBJ2-1	CASSFAGSSSYNEQFF	TGCGCCAGCAGCTTCGCCGGGAGTAGCTCCTACAATGAGCAGTTCTTC
TRBV10-3	-	-	TRBJ2-7	CAISDPSRTVSYEQYF	TGTGCCATCAGTGACCCCTCCCGGACCGTCTCCTACGAGCAGTACTTC
TRBV7-6	-	-	TRBJ1-1	CASSSHHEGEAFF	TGTGCCAGCAGCTCCCATCACGAGGGAGAAGCTTTCTTT
TRBV11-2	-	-	TRBJ2-5	CASSLTSDQETQYF	TGTGCCAGCAGCTTAACAAGCGACCAAGAGACCCAGTACTTC